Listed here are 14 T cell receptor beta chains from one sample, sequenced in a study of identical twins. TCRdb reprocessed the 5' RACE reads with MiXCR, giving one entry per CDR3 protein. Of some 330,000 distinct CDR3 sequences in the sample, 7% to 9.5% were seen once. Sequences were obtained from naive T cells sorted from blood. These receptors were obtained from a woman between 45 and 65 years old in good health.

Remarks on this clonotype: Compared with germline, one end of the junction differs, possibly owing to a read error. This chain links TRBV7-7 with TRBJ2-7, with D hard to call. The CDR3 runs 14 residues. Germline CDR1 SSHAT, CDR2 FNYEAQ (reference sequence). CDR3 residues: CASSPSTGPYEQYF. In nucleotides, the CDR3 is TGTGCTAGCAGCCCCTCGACTGGACCCTACGAGCAGTACTTC. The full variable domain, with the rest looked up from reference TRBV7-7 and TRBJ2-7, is GAGVSQSPRYKVTKRGQDVTLRCDPISSHATLYWYQQALGQGPEFLTYFNYEAQPDKSGLPSDRFSAERPEGSISTLTIQRTEQRDSAMYRCASSPSTGPYEQYFGPGTRLTVT.

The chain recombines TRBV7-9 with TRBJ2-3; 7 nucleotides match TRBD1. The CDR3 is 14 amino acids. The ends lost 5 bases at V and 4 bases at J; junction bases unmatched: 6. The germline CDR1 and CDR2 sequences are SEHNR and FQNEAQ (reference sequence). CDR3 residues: CASSTRQGADTQYF. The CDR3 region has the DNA TGTGCCAGCAGCACTCGACAGGGTGCAGATACGCAGTATTTT.

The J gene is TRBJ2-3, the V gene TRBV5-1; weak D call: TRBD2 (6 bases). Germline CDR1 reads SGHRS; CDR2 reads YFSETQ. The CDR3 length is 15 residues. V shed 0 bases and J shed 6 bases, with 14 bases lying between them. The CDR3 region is CASSLAAGLFDTQYF. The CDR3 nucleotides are TGCGCCAGCAGCTTGGCTGCGGGATTGTTTGATACGCAGTATTTT.

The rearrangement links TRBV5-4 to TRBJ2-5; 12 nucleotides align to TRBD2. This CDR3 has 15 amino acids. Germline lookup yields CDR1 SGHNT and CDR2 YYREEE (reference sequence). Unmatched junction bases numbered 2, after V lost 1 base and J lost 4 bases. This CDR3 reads CASSLTSGRSETQYF. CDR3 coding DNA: TGTGCCAGCAGCTTGACTAGCGGGAGGTCAGAGACCCAGTACTTC. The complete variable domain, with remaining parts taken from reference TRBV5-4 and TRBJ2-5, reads ETGVTQSPTHLIKTRGQQVTLRCSSQSGHNTVSWYQQALGQGPQFIFQYYREEENGRGNFPPRFSGLQFPNYSSELNVNALELDDSALYLCASSLTSGRSETQYFGPGTRLLVL.

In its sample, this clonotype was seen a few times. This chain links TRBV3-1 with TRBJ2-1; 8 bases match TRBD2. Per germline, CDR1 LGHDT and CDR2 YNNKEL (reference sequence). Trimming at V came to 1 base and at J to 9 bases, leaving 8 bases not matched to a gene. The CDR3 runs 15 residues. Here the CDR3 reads CASSQGPSGSTEQFF. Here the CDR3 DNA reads TGTGCCAGCAGCCAAGGCCCCAGCGGGAGCACTGAGCAGTTCTTC.

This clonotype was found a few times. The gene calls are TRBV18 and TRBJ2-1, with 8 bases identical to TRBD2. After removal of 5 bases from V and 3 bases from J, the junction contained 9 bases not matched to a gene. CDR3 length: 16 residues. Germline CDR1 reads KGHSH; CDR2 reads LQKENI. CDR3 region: CASSSLLADLYNEQFF. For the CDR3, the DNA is TGTGCCAGCTCATCGTTACTAGCGGATCTCTACAATGAGCAGTTCTTC.

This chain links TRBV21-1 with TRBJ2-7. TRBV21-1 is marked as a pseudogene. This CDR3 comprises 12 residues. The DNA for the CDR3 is TGTGCCAGCAGCAAATCGACCTACGAGCAGTACGTC. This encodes CASSKSTYEQYV.

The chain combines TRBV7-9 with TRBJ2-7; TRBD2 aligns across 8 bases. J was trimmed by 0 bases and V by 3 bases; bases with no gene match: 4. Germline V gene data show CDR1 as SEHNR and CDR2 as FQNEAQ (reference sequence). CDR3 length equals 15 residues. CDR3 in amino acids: CASSLAGGPSYEQYF. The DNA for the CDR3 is TGTGCCAGCAGCTTGGCGGGAGGCCCCTCCTACGAGCAGTACTTC.

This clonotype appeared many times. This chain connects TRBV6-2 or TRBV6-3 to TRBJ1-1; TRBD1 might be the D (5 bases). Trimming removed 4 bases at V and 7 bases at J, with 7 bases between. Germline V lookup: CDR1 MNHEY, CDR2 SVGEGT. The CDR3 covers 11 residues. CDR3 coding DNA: TGTGCCAGCAGTTCGGGGGGTGAAGCTTTCTTT. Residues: CASSSGGEAFF.

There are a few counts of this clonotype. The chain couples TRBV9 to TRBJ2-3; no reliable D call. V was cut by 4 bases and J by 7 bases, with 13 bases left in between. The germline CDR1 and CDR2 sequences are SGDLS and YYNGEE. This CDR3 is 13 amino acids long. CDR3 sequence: CASSHPPVHTQYF. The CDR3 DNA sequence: TGTGCCAGCAGCCACCCCCCGGTACATACGCAGTATTTT.

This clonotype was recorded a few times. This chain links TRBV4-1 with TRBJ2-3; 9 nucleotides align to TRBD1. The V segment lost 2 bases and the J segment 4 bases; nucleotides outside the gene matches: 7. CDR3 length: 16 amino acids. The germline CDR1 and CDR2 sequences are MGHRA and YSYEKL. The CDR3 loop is CASSQFSGQGPDTQYF. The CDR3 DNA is TGCGCCAGCAGCCAATTTTCGGGACAGGGTCCAGATACGCAGTATTTT.

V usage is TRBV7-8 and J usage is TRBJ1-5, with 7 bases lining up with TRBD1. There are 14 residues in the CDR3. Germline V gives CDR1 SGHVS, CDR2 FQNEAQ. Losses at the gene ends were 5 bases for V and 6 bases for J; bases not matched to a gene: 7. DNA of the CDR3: TGTGCCAGCAGCGTAACACAGGGGAGTCAGCCCCAGCATTTT. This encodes CASSVTQGSQPQHF.

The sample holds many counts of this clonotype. CDR3: CSVASGTNTEAFF. For the CDR3, the DNA is TGCAGCGTTGCGTCCGGGACGAACACTGAAGCTTTCTTT. The V gene is TRBV29-1, the J gene TRBJ1-1, with a weak D call TRBD1 (5 bases). The V gene lost 4 bases and the J gene lost 1 base, with 10 bases spanning the gap. Germline CDR1 is SQVTM and CDR2 is ANQGSEA. The CDR3 has 13 amino acids.

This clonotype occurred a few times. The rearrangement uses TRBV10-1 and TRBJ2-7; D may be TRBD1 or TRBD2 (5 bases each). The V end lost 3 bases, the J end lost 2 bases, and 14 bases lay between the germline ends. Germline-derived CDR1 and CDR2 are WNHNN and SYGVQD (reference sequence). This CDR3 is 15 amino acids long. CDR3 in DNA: TGCGCCAGCAGTGAACCCGGGACCTCCACCTACGAGCAGTACTTC. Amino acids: CASSEPGTSTYEQYF.